This T cell receptor (beta chain) was found in a study of cytomegalovirus exposure and HLA in healthy donors. Study-level results: Serostatus for CMV was the only available immune exposure information. Roughly uniform depth of sequencing across donors was assumed in presence/absence analyses.

The J segment lost 6 bases and the V segment lost 7 bases, leaving 3 bases of the junction unmatched. The CDR3 extends over 12 amino acids. The germline CDR1 and CDR2 sequences are SNHLY and FYNNEI. The PCR used 60 Vbeta and 13 Jbeta primers. Sequencing used immunoSEQ multiplex PCR; TCRdb keeps in-frame clones, though not all of them. The table shows about 130,000 clones, with more than 75% occurring only once. Comments on this clone: The antigen is not known.

This sequence joins TRBV2 and TRBJ2-3; 8 nucleotides agree with TRBD2. Sample: PBMCs. The origin of this receptor is a woman aged 60-70 years in good health and CMV-seropositive. CDR3 sequence (DNA): TGTGCCAGCAACCTAGCGGGTGATACGCAGTATTTT. Translated: CASNLAGDTQYF.